This T cell receptor (beta chain) was found in a study of cytomegalovirus exposure and HLA in healthy donors (dated by TCRdb to about 2017). About the study as a whole: An earlier analysis of several hundred of the donors reported 276 Gb of sequence data and roughly 120 million unique TCR beta sequences obtained from around 180 million T cells. Five DR-DQ haplotypes were handled as single units for association and clustering, since linkage in the cohort was strong. The aim of the study was to test whether cataloging public T cell receptors could identify signatures of past pathogen exposure. Every discovery cohort repertoire had been produced on one sequencing platform. Rather than using new phenotypic data, the later analysis identified candidate immune exposures from TCR beta sequences and from how often those sequences occurred across donors. Besides the first cohort of approximately 670 subjects, a separate validation cohort made up of over 95 different subjects was used. Using immunosequencing, the study profiled T cell repertoires from some 670 subjects and related those repertoires to cytomegalovirus serostatus. To study patterns of TCR occurrence, a later analysis re-analyzed previously published TCR beta repertoires from around 660 donors and added high-resolution HLA genotyping. The number of typed donors differed by locus: 629-630 for A, B, C, DRB1 and DQB1; 500 to 550 for DQA1; roughly 600 for DPA1; and around 450 for DPB1. Donor age, sex, ethnicity and CMV serostatus were compiled together with the repertoire data. About 330 gigabases of sequencing data and roughly 80 million unique TCR sequences made up an early release that covered over 550 HLA-typed donors. Of the 300 to 400 genotyped donors, approximately 83% fell in the genetic ancestry cluster associated with self-reported Caucasian donors. To predict cytomegalovirus infection status, the study combined high-throughput TCR immunosequencing, statistical association of individual TCRs with disease status, and machine learning. Across 300 to 500 genotyped donors of the cohort, an average of roughly 250,000 unique TCR beta nucleotide sequences per donor were sequenced, and around 20% of those sequences were non-productive. An earlier analysis of nearly 600 of the donors applied high-throughput TCR beta sequencing to assess whether each TCR beta V gene segment acted as functional or pseudogenic. HLA typing included class I and class II loci at four-digit resolution. A later genetic analysis used genome-wide SNP genotypes for about 60% of the roughly 700 donors, treating that subset as a discovery cohort. Study-wide findings and limitations: An earlier analysis of around 600 of the donors showed that most TCR beta V segments appeared in productive rearrangements either about 87% or about 30% of the time, which broadly matched IMGT annotations. HLA typing was unavailable for some donors at each locus, so association tests used only the typed subset. In both the original and validation cohorts, the classifier was reported to diagnose cytomegalovirus status with high specificity and sensitivity. A later analysis found that HLA-associated TCR beta chains were more clonally expanded and had lower generation probabilities than equally common non-associated chains. At a false discovery rate of 0.05, a later analysis linked 16,951 TCR beta sequences to specific HLA alleles. Some IMGT-functional V segments, including TRBV6-2 and TRBV6-3, could not be distinguished by the 87-base-pair reads and were therefore excluded. Strong co-occurrence of HLA alleles, especially DR and DQ, made assigning TCR associations to individual alleles difficult. A further reported finding was that TCR beta sequences accurately predicted the HLA-A and HLA-B alleles for most subjects in the first cohort. Roughly 17 rarely observed V segments, including chromosome 9 orphons, were excluded from the earlier analysis of approximately 500 of the donors because counts were too low. A later genetic analysis associated a missense DCLRE1C variant with V-gene and J-gene trimming of TCR beta chains, and an independent cohort replicated the association. Most CMV-associated TCR beta chains appeared to be HLA-restricted in a later analysis, and the HLA associations seemed to be driven largely by CMV exposure. Compared with the 666-donor mean, donors in an Asian-associated ancestry cluster had fewer N-insertions in productive TCRs, according to a later genetic analysis. The presence/absence analyses assumed that sequencing depth was roughly uniform across donors, and that assumption may not be true. Linkage disequilibrium might explain the correlated functional status among segregating V segments, but an unknown experimental factor could not be ruled out. According to the authors, the approach could potentially be generalized to other disease states and immunological phenotypes. Several of the top co-occurrence clusters appeared to be linked to parvovirus B19, influenza, CMV and Epstein-Barr virus, according to a later analysis. Most TCR sequences were observed very rarely across donors, whereas some public TCRs were present in many individuals. A few of the identified cytomegalovirus-associated TCR beta chains were confirmed in vitro to be specific for cytomegalovirus antigens. The cohort was sequenced for TCR beta chains only, and without alpha or paired-chain data the features that could be detected were limited. The sequencing pipeline was judged likely to have produced a cluster of highly shared sequence variants as a technical artifact. In a later analysis, TCR association rates were found to vary across HLA loci, with the most associated TCRs seen for DRB1 alleles and the fewest for HLA-C alleles. Immune exposure information for the cohort was limited to CMV serostatus. The study listed 164 TCR beta chains as associated with cytomegalovirus.

The junction carries 16 bases between V and J, which are trimmed by 6 bases and 5 bases respectively. The CDR3, cysteine through phenylalanine, is 14 amino acids long. The entry retains the CDR3 DNA only, 42 bases that are in frame from base 1. According to the germline V gene, CDR1 reads MNHEY and CDR2 reads SVGAGI. For this clone: What this receptor recognizes is not known. Base qualities are not provided; no much larger clone lies one nucleotide away.

Library preparation was by the immunoSEQ multiplex PCR assay. A mixture of 60 forward primers for TCR Vbeta segments and 13 reverse primers for TCR Jbeta segments was used in the multiplex PCR. The CDR3 region of rearranged TCR beta genes was amplified from genomic DNA by a multiplex PCR assay. Amplified TCR beta libraries were sequenced as 87-base-pair reads on the Illumina HiSeq System. In the authors' own workflow: A later analysis counted some 80 million unique TCR beta chains across the 670 or so repertoires, and roughly 10 million of these chains were shared by at least two donors. Raw reads were error-corrected and collapsed into unique sequences by a nearest-neighbor algorithm in which closely related sequences were merged to remove PCR and sequencing errors. V, D and J gene segments were assigned by aligning CDR3 sequences to IMGT reference sequences. For a sequence to be retained, a match of at least six nucleotides was required to both a V gene segment and a J gene segment. Rearrangements were classified as productive when the CDR3 lacked stop codons and remained in frame with V and J, and all other rearrangements were classified as non-productive. CDR3 was defined according to IMGT convention as the region running from the second conserved V-encoded cysteine to the conserved J-encoded phenylalanine. In an earlier analysis of more than 550 of the donors, sequences lacking an unambiguous match to a single V gene segment were excluded. In an earlier analysis of approximately 550 of the donors, V segments were called functional above 56.7% productive rearrangements and were called segregating when the between-donor standard deviation exceeded 5%. A statistical classification framework was developed to diagnose cytomegalovirus status using the catalog of TCR beta chain sequences. In a later analysis, TCR nucleotide sequences were compared against IMGT/GENE-DB human TR gene sequences so that V and J genes could be assigned. In a later analysis, CDR3 sequences and most-parsimonious VDJ recombination scenarios were assigned using the TCRdist pipeline. In a later analysis, each TCR beta chain was defined by its CDR3 amino acid sequence together with its V-gene family, and reads without a unique V-gene family were excluded. As a way to deal with suspected cross-contamination and a sequencing artifact, a later analysis dropped 592 nucleotide sequences that were highly shared and had low generation probability. In a later analysis, a clonal expansion index for each public chain was calculated from normalized within-repertoire ranks of inferred template counts. Generation probabilities in a later analysis came from a VDJ recombination model fitted to out-of-frame rearrangements, and those results were checked against IGoR. In a later analysis, TCR-TCR, TCR-HLA and TCR-CMV co-occurrence was scored with hypergeometric tests, and a repertoire-size bias correction was applied to TCR pairs. To estimate false discovery rates, a later analysis permuted the HLA or CMV assignments 20 times. In a later analysis, co-occurring TCRs were grouped using DBSCAN, with TCRdist sequence similarity added in when clustering inside HLA-allele-positive subsets. For co-occurrence clustering, repertoires with fewer than 30,000 or more than 120,000 public chains were excluded, along with 4 to 6 repertoires with anomalous nucleotide sharing. TCRdb's version of the immuneACCESS table is confined to in-frame rearrangements and falls short of the full clone set. An unresolved V gene accounts for under half of the shortfall where checked; the remainder is of unknown origin. V and J calls and clone size are those listed in that table; D and trimming were worked out from the DNA. This sample is represented by some 87,000 clones; around 81% of them were singletons. The top ten hold under 6% of the sample.

In total, more than 500 healthy bone marrow donors made up the cohort. At the time of sampling, every cohort member was nominally healthy, though immune exposures that went unrecorded were likely present. The donor was CMV seropositive and was included in the group of 289 seropositive cohort members. Every donor gave a peripheral blood sample, and the peripheral blood mononuclear cells from that sample were used for TCR beta sequencing. The Qiagen DNeasy Blood Extraction Kit was used to extract genomic DNA from the blood cell samples. The sequence was obtained from a man younger than 35 in good health and CMV-seropositive. Sequenced: PBMCs. The V gene is TRBV6-5 and the J gene is TRBJ1-1, with TRBD1 tentatively as D gene (5 bases match). The CDR3 in this case is CASRLSGVGTEAFF. The DNA is as follows: TGTGCCAGCAGACTCTCGGGGGTAGGGACTGAAGCTTTCTTT.